The 31 T cell receptor beta chains in this list originate from one sample, sequenced in a study of blood T cell repertoires in COVID-19. The repertoire was sequenced with immunoSEQ multiplex PCR; TCRdb's copy has only in-frame clones and lacks some. Seen here are 15,000 to 20,000 clones, about 90% observed once, and the top ten hold more than 4%. The specimen sequenced was peripheral blood. The receptors were gathered from a man between 60 and 75 years old with active COVID-19.

This clone was seen only once. The J gene is TRBJ2-7, the V gene TRBV6-5; tentatively, D is TRBD1 (5 bases). The CDR3 has 14 amino acids. V shed 3 bases and J shed 3 bases, with 12 bases lying between them. Germline V gives CDR1 MNHEY, CDR2 SVGAGI. The CDR3 DNA reads as TGTGCCAGCAGTTATGATCCAGGGAACTACGAGCAGTACTTC. Translated, it gives CASSYDPGNYEQYF.

This clone was observed once. The J gene is TRBJ2-1, the V gene TRBV6-4; 9 bases map to TRBD2. With 3 bases clipped from V and 7 bases from J, the junction kept 13 bases outside the gene matches. CDR1 and CDR2 from the germline V gene are MRHNA and SNTAGT. CDR3 length equals 17 residues. The CDR3: CASSEAGGGGARNEQFF. DNA for the CDR3: TGTGCCAGCAGTGAGGCCGGTGGCGGGGGGGCTCGGAATGAGCAGTTCTTC.

The CDR3 DNA is TGTGCCAGCAGTTTGGGGAGGGGAGGAGAAAAACTGTTTTTT. It yields the protein CASSLGRGGEKLFF. V and J are TRBV28 and TRBJ1-4; the D gene is possibly TRBD1 (5 bases). V lost 3 bases and J 8 bases, leaving 13 bases between the germline ends. Germline V lookup: CDR1 MDHEN, CDR2 SYDVKM. The CDR3 sequence is 14 residues long.

The V and J genes are TRBV3-1 (or the pseudogene TRBV3-2) and TRBJ2-5; 8 bases align to TRBD2. The V gene's germline CDR1 is LGHDT and CDR2 YNNKEL (reference sequence). This CDR3 comprises 12 residues. V dropped 4 bases and J dropped 7; count of bases not matched to a gene: 2. This CDR3 is CASSRREGTQYF. The CDR3 DNA follows: TGTGCCAGCAGCCGACGGGAGGGGACCCAGTACTTC.

V and J are TRBV7-9 and TRBJ1-2; the D is unclear. Germline CDR1 reads SEHNR; CDR2 reads FQNEAQ (reference sequence). This CDR3 comprises 14 residues. V lost 4 bases, J lost 0 bases, and 9 bases lay in between. CDR3 sequence reads: CASSSDTSNYGYTF. CDR3 sequence (DNA): TGTGCCAGCAGCTCAGACACTTCTAACTATGGCTACACCTTC.

This chain uses TRBV5-1 with TRBJ2-2, with 7 bases that match TRBD1. The trim removed 2 bases at V and 3 bases at J, leaving 4 bases unmatched. The CDR3 is 15 amino acids. Germline lookup yields CDR1 SGHRS and CDR2 YFSETQ. The CDR3: CASSLQGSDTGELFF. CDR3 DNA sequence: TGCGCCAGCAGCTTACAGGGGTCGGACACCGGGGAGCTGTTTTTT.

The genes are TRBV6-5 and TRBJ2-7, with D perhaps TRBD1 (5 bases). Germline V gives CDR1 MNHEY, CDR2 SVGAGI. The CDR3 is made up of 15 amino acids. V was clipped by 0 bases and J by 0 bases, with 9 bases between them. The CDR3 reads CASSYSFRGSYEQYF. The DNA for the CDR3 is TGTGCCAGCAGTTACTCGTTTAGGGGCTCCTACGAGCAGTACTTC.

This clone appeared a single time. V and J are TRBV20-1 and TRBJ1-5; TRBD1 matches at 11 bases. Germline-derived CDR1 and CDR2 are DFQATT and SNEGSKA (reference sequence). This CDR3 has 17 residues. V lost 3 bases and J lost 1; bases outside the gene matches: 8. CDR3 DNA: TGCAGTGCTAGTCACCGGGACAGGGGGGGAAGCAATCAGCCCCAGCATTTT. This gives the protein CSASHRDRGGSNQPQHF.

The count of this clone is one. The rearrangement uses TRBV6-1 and TRBJ2-7; D is ambiguous. The CDR3 loop spans 11 amino acids. Trimming took off 3 bases at V and 4 bases at J, with 4 bases between the two ends. The germline gives CDR1 MNHNS, CDR2 SASEGT. DNA for the CDR3: TGTGCCAGCAGTGACCTGTACGAGCAGTACTTC. Translation gives CASSDLYEQYF.

The chain joins TRBV11-2 to TRBJ2-1; D remains unclear. The germline V and J ends were trimmed by 5 bases and 0 bases, with 14 bases remaining between them. The germline V gene encodes CDR1 SGHAT and CDR2 FQNNGV. CDR3 length equals 16 residues. The CDR3 region is CASSQLRSSSYNEQFF. The CDR3 coding sequence is TGTGCCAGCAGCCAGCTTCGGAGCAGCTCCTACAATGAGCAGTTCTTC.

The J gene is TRBJ2-1, the V gene TRBV7-8; 8 bases line up with TRBD2. This CDR3 is 15 amino acids long. Losses at the gene ends were 2 bases for V and 8 bases for J; bases not matched to a gene: 8. CDR1 and CDR2 (germline): SGHVS, FQNEAQ. CDR3 sequence (DNA): TGTGCCAGCAGCTTAACGAGCGGGGGCCTGGATGAGCAGTTCTTC. It is translated as CASSLTSGGLDEQFF.

The J gene is TRBJ2-6, the V gene TRBV11-2, with D unresolved. Trimming took 5 bases from V and 0 from J, leaving 14 bases between them. The CDR3 consists of 17 residues. Germline loops: CDR1 SGHAT, CDR2 FQNNGV. CDR3 DNA sequence: TGTGCCAGCAGCCCAAGGAGTCCCCTCTCTGGGGCCAACGTCCTGACTTTC. Translation gives CASSPRSPLSGANVLTF.

J is TRBJ1-6 and V is TRBV18, with 10 bases identical to TRBD1. The ends lost 3 bases at V and 7 bases at J; junction bases unmatched: 0. Germline CDR1 is KGHSH and CDR2 is LQKENI. CDR3 length: 14 residues. CDR3 nucleotides: TGTGCCAGCTCACCGGGACAGGGGAATTCACCCCTCCACTTT. Translating gives CASSPGQGNSPLHF.

The chain recombines TRBV5-1 with TRBJ1-1; TRBD1 aligns across 7 bases. The junction had 2 bases not matched to a gene; V was cut back by 6 bases and J by 0 bases. Germline assignment: CDR1 SGHRS and CDR2 YFSETQ. The CDR3 covers 13 residues. The CDR3 nucleotides are TGCGCCAGCAACAGGGGTTTGAACACTGAAGCTTTCTTT. It yields the protein CASNRGLNTEAFF. Using reference TRBV5-1 and TRBJ1-1 for the parts outside the CDR3, the full variable domain is KAGVTQTPRYLIKTRGQQVTLSCSPISGHRSVSWYQQTPGQGLQFLFEYFSETQRNKGNFPGRFSGRQFSNSRSEMNVSTLELGDSALYLCASNRGLNTEAFFGQGTRLTVV.

The chain uses TRBV10-1 and TRBJ1-3; D gene uncertain. Germline lookup yields CDR1 WNHNN and CDR2 SYGVQD (reference sequence). V was cut by 3 bases and J by 3 bases, with 3 bases left in between. This CDR3 spans 12 amino acids. The CDR3 loop is CASSDLGNTIYF. CDR3 nucleotides: TGCGCCAGCAGTGACCTTGGAAACACCATATATTTT.

The chain employs TRBV7-8 and TRBJ1-2; no firm D call. The CDR3 length is 13 residues. Germline CDR1 is SGHVS and CDR2 is FQNEAQ. V was cut by 4 bases and J by 4 bases, with 10 bases left in between. The CDR3 loop is CASSSGFIYGYTF. CDR3 sequence (DNA): TGTGCCAGCAGCTCGGGTTTTATCTATGGCTACACCTTC.

Only a few counts were recorded for this clone. This sequence joins TRBV7-9 and TRBJ1-3; no clear D gene. The length of the CDR3 is 14 residues. Trimming cost V 4 bases and J 1 base, with 8 bases left between them. Germline V gene data show CDR1 as SEHNR and CDR2 as FQNEAQ (reference sequence). The CDR3 sequence is CASSSVSSGNTIYF. The CDR3 region has the DNA TGTGCCAGCAGCTCTGTATCTTCTGGAAACACCATATATTTT.

This chain joins TRBV6-4 and TRBJ1-2, with a possible D match to TRBD1 (5 bases). Per germline, CDR1 MRHNA and CDR2 SNTAGT. The CDR3 loop spans 18 amino acids. V was clipped by 4 bases and J by 2 bases, with 23 bases between them. The CDR3 is CASSAHRETGRTNYGYTF. DNA for the CDR3: TGTGCCAGCAGTGCTCATAGGGAAACAGGACGAACCAACTATGGCTACACCTTC.

This chain connects TRBV2 to TRBJ2-3; TRBD2 aligns across 12 bases. CDR1 and CDR2 (germline): SNHLY, FYNNEI. There are 14 residues in the CDR3. V dropped 10 bases and J dropped 6; count of bases not matched to a gene: 8. CDR3 region: CANRLAGARDTQYF. CDR3 sequence (DNA): TGTGCCAACAGACTAGCGGGGGCGCGGGATACGCAGTATTTT.

The genes are TRBV11-2 and TRBJ1-1; D unresolved. The V end was cut by 2 bases, the J end by 4 bases, with 11 bases between. This CDR3 has 14 residues. Germline V gene data show CDR1 as SGHAT and CDR2 as FQNNGV. The CDR3 bases are TGTGCCAGCAGCTTATACGGTCGGGGCACTGAAGCTTTCTTT. This sequence encodes CASSLYGRGTEAFF. Looking up the rest from reference TRBV11-2 and TRBJ1-1 gives the full variable domain: EAGVAQSPRYKIIEKRQSVAFWCNPISGHATLYWYQQILGQGPKLLIQFQNNGVVDDSQLPKDRFSAERLKGVDSTLKIQPAKLEDSAVYLCASSLYGRGTEAFFGQGTRLTVV.

This clone has only a few counts. The chain links TRBV18 to TRBJ1-1; D is perhaps TRBD1 (5 bases). CDR1 and CDR2 from the germline V gene are KGHSH and LQKENI. The V gene lost 7 bases and the J gene lost 0 bases, with 9 bases spanning the gap. This CDR3 spans 13 amino acids. CDR3: CASFGQMNTEAFF. In DNA form, the CDR3 reads TGTGCCAGCTTCGGACAAATGAACACTGAAGCTTTCTTT. Full variable domain (outside the CDR3, taken from reference TRBV18 and TRBJ1-1): NAGVMQNPRHLVRRRGQEARLRCSPMKGHSHVYWYRQLPEEGLKFMVYLQKENIIDESGMPKERFSAEFPKEGPSILRIQQVVRGDSAAYFCASFGQMNTEAFFGQGTRLTVV.

For the CDR3, the DNA is TGTGCCAGCTCACCCACAGATAAATCCTATAATTCACCCCTCCACTTT. Its translation is CASSPTDKSYNSPLHF. V gene TRBV18 combines with J gene TRBJ1-6; D is unresolved. Trimming stripped 3 bases from V and 1 base from J, with 10 bases between. The CDR3 totals 16 residues. Germline values: CDR1 KGHSH, CDR2 LQKENI.

This chain links TRBV2 with TRBJ1-1; possible D gene TRBD1, 5 bases. Germline lookup yields CDR1 SNHLY and CDR2 FYNNEI. V lost 2 bases to trimming and J lost 4 bases, with 14 bases between them. This CDR3 is 15 amino acids long. CDR3 nucleotide sequence: TGTGCCAGCAGTGAAAGCTGGGGGGGTCTCACTGAAGCTTTCTTT. It specifies CASSESWGGLTEAFF.

CDR3 nucleotides: TGCGCCAGCAGCCCGTCGGGGGTACCCCTCCACTTT. It specifies CASSPSGVPLHF. The chain joins TRBV5-1 to TRBJ1-6, with a possible D match to TRBD1 (5 bases). V was cut by 4 bases and J by 12 bases, with 11 bases left in between. This CDR3 comprises 12 residues. The germline V gene has CDR1 SGHRS and CDR2 YFSETQ.

V gene TRBV5-6 combines with J gene TRBJ1-4, with 10 bases fitting TRBD1. CDR3 length: 16 residues. Trimming at V came to 0 bases and at J to 7 bases, leaving 6 bases not matched to a gene. Germline V lookup: CDR1 SGHDT, CDR2 YYEEEE. CDR3 bases: TGTGCCAGCAGCTTGGATCTAGGGGACAGGGGTGAAAAACTGTTTTTT. This translates into CASSLDLGDRGEKLFF.

The chain is built from TRBV11-2 and TRBJ2-2; 7 bases align to TRBD2. In germline, CDR1 is SGHAT, CDR2 FQNNGV. The CDR3 has 15 amino acids. V shed 5 bases and J 6 bases; nucleotides not matched to a gene: 9. Here the CDR3 reads CASSTAGIWAGELFF. The CDR3 DNA follows: TGTGCCAGCAGCACAGCGGGGATTTGGGCCGGGGAGCTGTTTTTT.

The CDR3 here is CASSPRPGGSREQYF. CDR3 coding DNA: TGTGCCAGCAGCCCCAGGCCAGGGGGCTCTCGGGAGCAGTACTTC. The rearrangement joins TRBV9 to TRBJ2-7, with 8 bases matching TRBD1. This CDR3 has 15 amino acids. The V gene end was trimmed by 4 bases and the J gene end by 7 bases; junction bases not matched to a gene: 13. Germline V lookup: CDR1 SGDLS, CDR2 YYNGEE. Together with reference TRBV9 and TRBJ2-7, the CDR3 gives the full variable domain: DSGVTQTPKHLITATGQRVTLRCSPRSGDLSVYWYQQSLDQGLQFLIQYYNGEERAKGNILERFSAQQFPDLHSELNLSSLELGDSALYFCASSPRPGGSREQYFGPGTRLTVT.

The chain is built from TRBV28 and TRBJ1-6, with TRBD1 matching 11 bases. The CDR3 loop spans 19 amino acids. With 6 bases clipped from V and 1 base from J, the junction kept 11 bases outside the gene matches. Germline V CDR1 and CDR2: MDHEN, SYDVKM. The CDR3 DNA sequence: TGTGCCAGCAGGCCTGGGACAGGGGGTGTTCCTTCCTATAATTCACCCCTCCACTTT. Its protein product is CASRPGTGGVPSYNSPLHF.

This sequence joins TRBV5-1 and TRBJ2-3, with D perhaps TRBD1 (5 bases). V lost 3 bases to trimming and J lost 6 bases, with 20 bases between them. CDR1 is SGHRS, CDR2 YFSETQ, per germline. CDR3 length equals 16 residues. CDR3 amino acids: CASSWKRGPLGDTQYF. CDR3 DNA sequence: TGCGCCAGCAGCTGGAAAAGGGGCCCGCTTGGGGATACGCAGTATTTT.

This chain joins TRBV6-5 and TRBJ2-4; D possibly corresponds to TRBD1 (5 bases). With 7 bases removed from V and 0 bases from J, the gap between germline ends came to 13 bases. Germline-derived CDR1 and CDR2 are MNHEY and SVGAGI. The CDR3 is 15 residues long. Here the CDR3 DNA reads TGTGCCAGCAATGGCAGGGCACTAGCCAAAAACATTCAGTACTTC. The encoded protein is CASNGRALAKNIQYF.

The V call is TRBV10-2, the J call TRBJ2-1; 11 bases align to TRBD2. The V gene end was trimmed by 7 bases and the J gene end by 6 bases; junction bases not matched to a gene: 2. Germline V CDR1 and CDR2: WSHSY, SAAADI. The CDR3 has 13 residues. CDR3 DNA: TGCGCCAGCACCGGGACTAGCGGCAATGAGCAGTTCTTC. This translates into CASTGTSGNEQFF.